This T cell receptor beta chain derives from a study of regulatory T cells in long-lasting Graves disease. General study results and limits: For persistent Graves' patients, TCR diversity was lower than for newly diagnosed ones.

This clonotype has a count of ten or more. Its antigen is unidentified. Through Arm-PCR of CDR3 regions and iRepertoire HTBI primers, TCR beta libraries were built. TCRdb itself ran the multiplex PCR reads through MiXCR, one entry per CDR3 protein. Of roughly 510,000 distinct CDR3 sequences in the sample, approximately 16% are singletons; the top ten hold 9.5% to 15%. This sample's time point: newly diagnosed GD, antithyroid drugs for less than 3 months. RNA extracted from PBMCs served as the sequencing template. American Thyroid Association guidelines were used to diagnose Graves' disease. Looked up from germline, CDR1 is SGHTA and CDR2 is FQGNSA. The V end lost 5 bases, the J end lost 5 bases, and 25 bases lay between the germline ends. The CDR3 spans 17 residues. These same data were also listed under a study on T cells in Graves' hyperthyroidism and ophthalmopathy. That publication notes: Researchers barred patients who had uncontrolled infection, other autoimmune disease, pregnancy or lactation.

The TCR sequence derives from a young man with Graves disease. The rearrangement uses TRBV7-2 and TRBJ2-7; TRBD2 is a possible D gene (6 bases). This specimen consisted of peripheral blood mononuclear cells (PBMCs), obtained at new diagnosis, from a patient treated with antithyroid drugs. In DNA form, the CDR3 reads TGTGCCAGCAGCCTACCCCCTAGTTGGGACTCGGACCACGAGCAGTACTTC. Its protein product is CASSLPPSWDSDHEQYF.